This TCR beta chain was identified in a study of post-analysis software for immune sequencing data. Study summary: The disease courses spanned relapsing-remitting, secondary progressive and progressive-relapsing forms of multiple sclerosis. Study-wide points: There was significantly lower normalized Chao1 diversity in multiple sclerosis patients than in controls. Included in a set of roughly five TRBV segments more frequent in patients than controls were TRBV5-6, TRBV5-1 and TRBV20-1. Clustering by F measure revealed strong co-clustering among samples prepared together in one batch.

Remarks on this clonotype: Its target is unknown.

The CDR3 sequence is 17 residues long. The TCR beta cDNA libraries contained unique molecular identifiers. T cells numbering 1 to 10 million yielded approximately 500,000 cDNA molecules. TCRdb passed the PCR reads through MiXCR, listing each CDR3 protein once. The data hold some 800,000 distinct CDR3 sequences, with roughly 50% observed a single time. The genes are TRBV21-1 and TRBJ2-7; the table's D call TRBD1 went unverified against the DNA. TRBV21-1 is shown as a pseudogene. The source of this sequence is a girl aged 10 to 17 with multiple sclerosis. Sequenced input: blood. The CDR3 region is CASSKGPMAGRPYEQYF. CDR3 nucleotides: TGTGCCAGCAGCAAAGGTCCCATGGCAGGTCGTCCCTACGAGCAGTACTTC.